This T cell receptor (beta chain) was identified during a study of response to subunit inactivated influenza vaccine. CDR1 is KGHSH, CDR2 LQKENI, per germline. V was clipped by 0 bases and J by 5 bases; unmatched bases: 5. The CDR3 is 15 residues long. TCRdb itself ran the RT-PCR reads through MiXCR, one entry per CDR3 protein. The sample shows 500,000 to 650,000 distinct CDR3 sequences, 6% to 9% of them seen only once. The chain recombines TRBV18 with TRBJ2-5; 8 nucleotides agree with TRBD1. The clonotype was recovered from a man aged 50-75 years who received an inactivated influenza vaccine. Sequencing used PBMCs from blood, obtained roughly 24 months after vaccination. For the CDR3, the DNA is TGTGCCAGCTCACCACCGAACAGGGGGTACGAGACCCAGTACTTC. Translated: CASSPPNRGYETQYF.